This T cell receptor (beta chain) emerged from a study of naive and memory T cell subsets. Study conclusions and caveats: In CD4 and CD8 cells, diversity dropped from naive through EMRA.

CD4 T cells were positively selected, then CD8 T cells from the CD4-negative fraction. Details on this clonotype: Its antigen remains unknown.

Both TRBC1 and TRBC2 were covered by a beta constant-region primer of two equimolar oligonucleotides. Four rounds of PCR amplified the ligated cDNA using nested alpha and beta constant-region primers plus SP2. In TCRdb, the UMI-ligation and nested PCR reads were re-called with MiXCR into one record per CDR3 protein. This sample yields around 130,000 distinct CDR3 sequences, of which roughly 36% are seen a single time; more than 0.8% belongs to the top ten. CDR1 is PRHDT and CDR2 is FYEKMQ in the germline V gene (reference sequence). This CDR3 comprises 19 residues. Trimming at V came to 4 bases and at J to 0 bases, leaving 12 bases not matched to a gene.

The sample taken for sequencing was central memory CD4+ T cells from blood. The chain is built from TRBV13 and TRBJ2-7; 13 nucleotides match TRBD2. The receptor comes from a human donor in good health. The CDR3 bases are TGTGCCAGCAGCTCCCTAAGGGGGGGGACTAGCGGGAACTCCTACGAGCAGTACTTC. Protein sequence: CASSSLRGGTSGNSYEQYF.